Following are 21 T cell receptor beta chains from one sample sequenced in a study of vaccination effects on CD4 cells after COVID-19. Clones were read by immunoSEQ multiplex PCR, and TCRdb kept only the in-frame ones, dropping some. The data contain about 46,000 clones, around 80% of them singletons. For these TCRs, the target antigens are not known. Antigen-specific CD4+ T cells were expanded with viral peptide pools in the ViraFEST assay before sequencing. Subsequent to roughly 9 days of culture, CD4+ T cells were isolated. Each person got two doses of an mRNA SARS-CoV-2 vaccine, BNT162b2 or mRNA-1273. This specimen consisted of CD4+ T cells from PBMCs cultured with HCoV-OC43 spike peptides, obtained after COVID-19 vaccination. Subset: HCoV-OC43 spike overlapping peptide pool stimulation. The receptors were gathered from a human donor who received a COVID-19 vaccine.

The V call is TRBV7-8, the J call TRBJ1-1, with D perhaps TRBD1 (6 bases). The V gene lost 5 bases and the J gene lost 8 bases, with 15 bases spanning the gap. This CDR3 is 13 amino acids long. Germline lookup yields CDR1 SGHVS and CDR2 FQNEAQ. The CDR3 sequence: CASSPRGDREAFF. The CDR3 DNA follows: TGTGCCAGCAGCCCCCGAGGCGACAGGGAAGCTTTCTTT.

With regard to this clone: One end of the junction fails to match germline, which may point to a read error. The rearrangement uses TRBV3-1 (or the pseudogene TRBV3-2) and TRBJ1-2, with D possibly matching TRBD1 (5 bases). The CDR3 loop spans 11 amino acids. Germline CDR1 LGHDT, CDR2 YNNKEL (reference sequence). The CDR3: CTSQGLYGYTF. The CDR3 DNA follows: TGTACCAGCCAGGGATTATATGGCTACACCTTC.

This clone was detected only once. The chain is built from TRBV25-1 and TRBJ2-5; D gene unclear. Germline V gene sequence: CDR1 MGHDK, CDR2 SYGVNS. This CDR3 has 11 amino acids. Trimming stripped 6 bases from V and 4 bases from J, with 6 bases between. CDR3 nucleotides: TGTGCCAGCAGAATTGGAGAGACCCAGTACTTC. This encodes CASRIGETQYF. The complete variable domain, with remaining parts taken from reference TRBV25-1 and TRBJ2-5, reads EADIYQTPRYLVIGTGKKITLECSQTMGHDKMYWYQQDPGMELHLIHYSYGVNSTEKGDLSSESTVSRIRTEHFPLTLESARPSHTSQYLCASRIGETQYFGPGTRLLVL.

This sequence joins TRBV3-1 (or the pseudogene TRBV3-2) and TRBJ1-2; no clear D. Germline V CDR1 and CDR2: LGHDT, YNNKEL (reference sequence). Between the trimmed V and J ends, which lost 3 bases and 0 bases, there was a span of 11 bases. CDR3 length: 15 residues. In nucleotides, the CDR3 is TGTGCCAGCAGCCAGGGGTTGACTTCTAACTATGGCTACACCTTC. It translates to CASSQGLTSNYGYTF.

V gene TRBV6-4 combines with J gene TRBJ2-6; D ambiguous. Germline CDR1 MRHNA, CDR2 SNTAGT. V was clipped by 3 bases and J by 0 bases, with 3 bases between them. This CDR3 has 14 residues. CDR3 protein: CASSEISGANVLTF. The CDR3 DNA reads TGTGCCAGCAGTGAAATCTCTGGGGCCAACGTCCTGACTTTC.

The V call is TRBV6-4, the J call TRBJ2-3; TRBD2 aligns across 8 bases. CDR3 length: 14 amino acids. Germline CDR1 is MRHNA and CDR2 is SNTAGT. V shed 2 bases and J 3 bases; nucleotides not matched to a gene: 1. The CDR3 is CASSDRGGTDTQYF. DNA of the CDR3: TGTGCCAGCAGTGACCGGGGGGGAACAGATACGCAGTATTTT.

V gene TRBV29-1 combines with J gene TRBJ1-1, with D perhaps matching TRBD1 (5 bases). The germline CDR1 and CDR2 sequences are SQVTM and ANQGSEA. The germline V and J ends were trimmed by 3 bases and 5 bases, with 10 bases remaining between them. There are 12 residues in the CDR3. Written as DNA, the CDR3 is TGCAGCGTTGAGGTATGGGGGACTGAAGCTTTCTTT. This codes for CSVEVWGTEAFF.

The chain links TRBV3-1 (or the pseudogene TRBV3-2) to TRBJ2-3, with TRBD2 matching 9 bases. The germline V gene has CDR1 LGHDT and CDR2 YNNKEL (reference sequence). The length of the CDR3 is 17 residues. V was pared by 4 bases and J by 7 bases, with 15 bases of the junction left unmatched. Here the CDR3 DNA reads TGTGCCAGCAGCCTACTTTCGGGCGGGGGGGCCTTAAATACGCAGTATTTT. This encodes CASSLLSGGGALNTQYF.

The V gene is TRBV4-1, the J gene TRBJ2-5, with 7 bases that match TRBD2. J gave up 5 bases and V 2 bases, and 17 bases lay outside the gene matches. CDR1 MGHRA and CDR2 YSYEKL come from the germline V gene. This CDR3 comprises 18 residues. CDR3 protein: CASSQNVLRVSGGETQYF. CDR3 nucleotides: TGCGCCAGCAGCCAAAATGTATTAAGAGTATCCGGGGGGGAGACCCAGTACTTC.

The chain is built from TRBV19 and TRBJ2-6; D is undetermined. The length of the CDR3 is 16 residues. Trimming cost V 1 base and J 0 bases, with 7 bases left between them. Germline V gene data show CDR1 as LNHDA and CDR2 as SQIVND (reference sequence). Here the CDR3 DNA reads TGTGCCAGTAGTATAGGGCAGACCTCTGGGGCCAACGTCCTGACTTTC. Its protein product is CASSIGQTSGANVLTF.

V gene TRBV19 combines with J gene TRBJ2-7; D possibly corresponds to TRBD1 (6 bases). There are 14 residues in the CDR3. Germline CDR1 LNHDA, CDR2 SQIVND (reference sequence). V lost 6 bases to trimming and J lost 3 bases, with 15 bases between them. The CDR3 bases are TGTGCCAGTAGCCGATCCACAGGGAGCTACGAGCAGTACTTC. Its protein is CASSRSTGSYEQYF.

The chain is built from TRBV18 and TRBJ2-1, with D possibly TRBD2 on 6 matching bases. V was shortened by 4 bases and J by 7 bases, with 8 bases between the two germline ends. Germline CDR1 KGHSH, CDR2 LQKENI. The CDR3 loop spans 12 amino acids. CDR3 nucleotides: TGTGCCAGCTCACATGGGAGGAATGAGCAGTTCTTC. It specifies CASSHGRNEQFF.

The CDR3: CSVLPTGGSTEAFF. The CDR3, as DNA: TGCAGCGTGCTTCCCACGGGGGGGAGCACTGAAGCTTTCTTT. The chain has TRBV29-1 and TRBJ1-1; TRBD1 is a possible D gene (5 bases). Trimming pared 6 bases from V and 4 bases from J, leaving 18 bases between. CDR1 SQVTM and CDR2 ANQGSEA come from the germline V gene. CDR3 length: 14 amino acids.

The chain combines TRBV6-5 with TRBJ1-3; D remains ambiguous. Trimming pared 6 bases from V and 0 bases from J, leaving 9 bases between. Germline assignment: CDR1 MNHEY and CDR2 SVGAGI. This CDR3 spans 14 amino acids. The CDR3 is CASRSDASGNTIYF. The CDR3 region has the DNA TGTGCCAGCAGATCCGACGCCTCTGGAAACACCATATATTTT.

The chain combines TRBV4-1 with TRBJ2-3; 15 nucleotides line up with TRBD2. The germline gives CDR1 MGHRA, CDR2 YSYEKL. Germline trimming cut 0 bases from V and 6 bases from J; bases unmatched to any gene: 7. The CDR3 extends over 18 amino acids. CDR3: CASSQDRGLAGGRDTQYF. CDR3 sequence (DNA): TGCGCCAGCAGCCAAGATAGGGGACTAGCGGGGGGCCGGGATACGCAGTATTTT.

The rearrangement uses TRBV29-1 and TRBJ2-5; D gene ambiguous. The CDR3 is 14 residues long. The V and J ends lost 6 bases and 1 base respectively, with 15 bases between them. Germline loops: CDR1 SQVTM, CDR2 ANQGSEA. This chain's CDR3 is CSVALRMLQETQYF. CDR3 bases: TGCAGCGTCGCACTCCGGATGCTCCAAGAGACCCAGTACTTC.

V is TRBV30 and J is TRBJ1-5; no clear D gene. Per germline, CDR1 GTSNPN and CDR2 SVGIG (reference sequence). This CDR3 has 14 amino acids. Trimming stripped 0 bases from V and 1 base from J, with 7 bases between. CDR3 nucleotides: TGTGCCTGGAGTGTATATTCCAGCAATCAGCCCCAGCATTTT. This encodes CAWSVYSSNQPQHF.

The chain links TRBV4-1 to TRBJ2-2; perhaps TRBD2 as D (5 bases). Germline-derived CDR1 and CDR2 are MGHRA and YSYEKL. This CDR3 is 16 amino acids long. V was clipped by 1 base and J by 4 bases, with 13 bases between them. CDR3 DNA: TGCGCCAGCAGCCAAGTTATCGGGGTTAGCACCGGGGAGCTGTTTTTT. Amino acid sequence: CASSQVIGVSTGELFF.

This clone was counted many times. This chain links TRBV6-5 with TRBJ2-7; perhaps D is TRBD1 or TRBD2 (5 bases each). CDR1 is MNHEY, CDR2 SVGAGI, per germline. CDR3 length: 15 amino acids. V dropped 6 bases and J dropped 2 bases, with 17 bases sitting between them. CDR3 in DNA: TGTGCCAGCAGCCGGGACGCCTGGGTCCCCTACGAGCAGTACTTC. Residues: CASSRDAWVPYEQYF.

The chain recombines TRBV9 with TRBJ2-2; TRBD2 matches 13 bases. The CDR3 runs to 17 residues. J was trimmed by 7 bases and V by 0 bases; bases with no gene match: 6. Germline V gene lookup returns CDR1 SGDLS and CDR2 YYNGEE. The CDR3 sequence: CASSVGGTSGAIGELFF. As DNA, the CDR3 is TGTGCCAGCAGCGTAGGCGGGACTAGCGGGGCCATCGGGGAGCTGTTTTTT.

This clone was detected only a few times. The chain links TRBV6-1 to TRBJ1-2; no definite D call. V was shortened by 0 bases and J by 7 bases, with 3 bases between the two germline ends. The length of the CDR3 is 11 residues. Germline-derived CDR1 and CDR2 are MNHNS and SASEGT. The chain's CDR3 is CASSEAGGYTF. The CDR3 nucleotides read TGTGCCAGCAGTGAAGCCGGTGGCTACACCTTC.